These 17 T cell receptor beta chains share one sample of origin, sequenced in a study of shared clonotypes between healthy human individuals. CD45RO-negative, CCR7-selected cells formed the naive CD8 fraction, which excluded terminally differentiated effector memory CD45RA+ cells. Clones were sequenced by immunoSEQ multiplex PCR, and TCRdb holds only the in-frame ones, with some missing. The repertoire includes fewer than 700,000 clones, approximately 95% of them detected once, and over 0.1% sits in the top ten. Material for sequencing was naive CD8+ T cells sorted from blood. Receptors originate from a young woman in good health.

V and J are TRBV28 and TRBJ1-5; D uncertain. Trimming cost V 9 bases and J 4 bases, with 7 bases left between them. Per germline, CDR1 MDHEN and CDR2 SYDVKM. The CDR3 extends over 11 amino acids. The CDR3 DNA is TGTGCCAGTGGGCCAAATCAGCCCCAGCATTTT. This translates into CASGPNQPQHF. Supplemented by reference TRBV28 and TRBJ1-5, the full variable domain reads DVKVTQSSRYLVKRTGEKVFLECVQDMDHENMFWYRQDPGLGLRLIYFSYDVKMKEKGDIPEGYSVSREKKERFSLILESASTNQTSMYLCASGPNQPQHFGDGTRLSIL.

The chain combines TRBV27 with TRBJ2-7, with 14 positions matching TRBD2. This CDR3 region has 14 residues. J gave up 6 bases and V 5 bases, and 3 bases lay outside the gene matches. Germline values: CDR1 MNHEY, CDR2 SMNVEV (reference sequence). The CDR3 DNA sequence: TGTGCCAGCAGTAAGGGACTAGCGGGAGTCGAGCAGTACTTC. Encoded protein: CASSKGLAGVEQYF.

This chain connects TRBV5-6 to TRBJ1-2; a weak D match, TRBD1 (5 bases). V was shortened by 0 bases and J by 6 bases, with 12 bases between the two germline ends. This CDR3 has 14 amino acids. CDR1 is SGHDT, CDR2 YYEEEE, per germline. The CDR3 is CASSLGQFQHGYTF. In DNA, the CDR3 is TGTGCCAGCAGCTTGGGACAGTTTCAGCATGGCTACACCTTC.

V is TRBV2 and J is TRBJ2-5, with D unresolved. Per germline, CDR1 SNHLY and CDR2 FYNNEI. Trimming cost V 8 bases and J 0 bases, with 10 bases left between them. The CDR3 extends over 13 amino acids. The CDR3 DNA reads TGTGCCAGCTTTCGGGTAGACCAAGAGACCCAGTACTTC. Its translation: CASFRVDQETQYF.

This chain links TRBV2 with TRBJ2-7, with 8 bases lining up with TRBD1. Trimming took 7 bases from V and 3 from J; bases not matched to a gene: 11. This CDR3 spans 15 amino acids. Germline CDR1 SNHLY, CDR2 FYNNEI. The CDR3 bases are TGTGCCAGCATTGTTATCCGGGACAGGATCTACGAGCAGTACTTC. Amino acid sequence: CASIVIRDRIYEQYF.

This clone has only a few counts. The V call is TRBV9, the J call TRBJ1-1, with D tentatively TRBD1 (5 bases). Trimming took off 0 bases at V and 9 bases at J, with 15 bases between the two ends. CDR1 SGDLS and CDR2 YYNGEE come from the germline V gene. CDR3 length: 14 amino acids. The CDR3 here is CASSVGGETAQAFF. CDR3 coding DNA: TGTGCCAGCAGCGTAGGTGGGGAGACAGCTCAAGCTTTCTTT.

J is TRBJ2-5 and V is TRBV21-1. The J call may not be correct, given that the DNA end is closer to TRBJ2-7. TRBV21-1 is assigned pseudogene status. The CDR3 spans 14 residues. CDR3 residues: CASGDLPSGNEQYF. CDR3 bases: TGTGCCAGCGGGGACCTACCGTCCGGAAACGAGCAGTACTTC.

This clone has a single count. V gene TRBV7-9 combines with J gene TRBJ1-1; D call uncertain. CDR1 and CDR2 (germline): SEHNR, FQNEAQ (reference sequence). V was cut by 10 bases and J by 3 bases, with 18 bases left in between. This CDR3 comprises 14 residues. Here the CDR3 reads CATPPSGVDTEAFF. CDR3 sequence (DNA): TGTGCCACCCCCCCTTCGGGAGTCGACACTGAAGCTTTCTTT.

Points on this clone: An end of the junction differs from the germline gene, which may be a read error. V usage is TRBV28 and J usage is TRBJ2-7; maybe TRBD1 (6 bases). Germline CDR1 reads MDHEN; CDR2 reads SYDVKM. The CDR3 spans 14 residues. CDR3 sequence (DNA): TGTGCCAGCAGTTTCCGGGACACTTCCTTCGAGCAGTACTTC. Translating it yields CASSFRDTSFEQYF.

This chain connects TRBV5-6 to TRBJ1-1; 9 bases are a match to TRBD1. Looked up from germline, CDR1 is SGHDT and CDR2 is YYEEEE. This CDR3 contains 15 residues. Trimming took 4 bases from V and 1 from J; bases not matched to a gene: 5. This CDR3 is CASSPWDRENTEAFF. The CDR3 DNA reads TGTGCCAGCAGCCCATGGGACAGGGAGAACACTGAAGCTTTCTTT.

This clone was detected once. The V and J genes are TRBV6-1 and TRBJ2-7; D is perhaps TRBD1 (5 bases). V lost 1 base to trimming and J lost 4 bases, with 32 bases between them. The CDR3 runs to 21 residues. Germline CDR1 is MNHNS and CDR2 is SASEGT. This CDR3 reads CASSEDFYTGKGARGYYEQYF. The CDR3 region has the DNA TGTGCCAGCAGTGAAGATTTCTACACAGGAAAAGGTGCCCGAGGATATTACGAGCAGTACTTC.

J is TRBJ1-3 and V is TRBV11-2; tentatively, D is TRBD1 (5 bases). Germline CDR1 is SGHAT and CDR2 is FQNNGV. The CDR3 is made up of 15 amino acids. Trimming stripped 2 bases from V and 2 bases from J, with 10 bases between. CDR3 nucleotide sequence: TGTGCCAGCAGCTTATCAGGGCACCCTGGAAACACCATATATTTT. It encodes CASSLSGHPGNTIYF. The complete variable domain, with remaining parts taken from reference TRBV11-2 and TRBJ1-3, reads EAGVAQSPRYKIIEKRQSVAFWCNPISGHATLYWYQQILGQGPKLLIQFQNNGVVDDSQLPKDRFSAERLKGVDSTLKIQPAKLEDSAVYLCASSLSGHPGNTIYFGEGSWLTVV.

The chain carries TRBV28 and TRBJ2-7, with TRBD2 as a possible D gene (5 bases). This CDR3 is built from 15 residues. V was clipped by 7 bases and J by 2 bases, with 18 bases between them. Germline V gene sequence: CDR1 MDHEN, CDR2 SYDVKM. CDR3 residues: CASTLSGVHPYEQYF. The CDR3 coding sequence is TGTGCCAGCACCCTTTCCGGGGTGCATCCCTACGAGCAGTACTTC.

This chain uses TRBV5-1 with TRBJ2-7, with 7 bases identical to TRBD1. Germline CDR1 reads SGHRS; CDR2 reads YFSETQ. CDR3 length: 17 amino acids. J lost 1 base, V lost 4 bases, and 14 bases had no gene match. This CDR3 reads CASSLEPIDRASYEQYF. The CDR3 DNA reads TGCGCCAGCAGCCTCGAACCTATAGACAGGGCGTCCTACGAGCAGTACTTC.

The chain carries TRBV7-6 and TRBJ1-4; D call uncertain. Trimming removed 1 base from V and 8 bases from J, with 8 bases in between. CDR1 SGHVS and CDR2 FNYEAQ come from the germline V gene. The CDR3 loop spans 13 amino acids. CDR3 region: CASSLGGPEKLFF. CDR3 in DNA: TGTGCCAGCAGCTTAGGGGGTCCCGAAAAACTGTTTTTT.

CDR3 coding DNA: TGTGCCAGCAGTTTATCGACCGGGGTAGGAGGGCAGCCCCAGCATTTT. Protein sequence: CASSLSTGVGGQPQHF. The rearrangement joins TRBV27 to TRBJ1-5; D call uncertain. This CDR3 contains 16 residues. Trimming cost V 0 bases and J 7 bases, with 16 bases left between them. CDR1 and CDR2 (germline): MNHEY, SMNVEV (reference sequence).

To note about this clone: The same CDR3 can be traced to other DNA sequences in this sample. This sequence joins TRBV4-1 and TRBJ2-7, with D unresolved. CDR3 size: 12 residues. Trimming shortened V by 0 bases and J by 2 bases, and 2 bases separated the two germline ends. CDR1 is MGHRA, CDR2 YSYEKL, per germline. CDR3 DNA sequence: TGCGCCAGCAGCCAAGATGCCTACGAGCAGTACTTC. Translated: CASSQDAYEQYF.